This note documents a single T cell receptor beta chain sequence. The sample originates from a study of spatial heterogeneity in lung cancer. The CDR3 consists of 15 residues. Germline CDR1 reads SEHNR; CDR2 reads FQNEAQ (reference sequence). V trimming: 4 bases; J trimming: 5 bases; junction bases outside the gene matches: 10. TCRdb processed the 5' RACE reads anew with MiXCR; each CDR3 protein has one entry. The sample gives tens of thousands of distinct CDR3 sequences, approximately 21% of which show up once; around 5.9% is in the top ten. The time point is: sample taken at primary tumor resection. The sequenced material consisted of unsorted whole RNA from tumor, nontumor lung or frozen PBMC.

This chain connects TRBV7-9 to TRBJ1-1; 7 positions match TRBD1. The origin of this receptor is a male donor with early-stage non-small cell lung cancer. Sequencing was performed on PBMCs, taken at surgery. The CDR3 DNA reads TGTGCCAGCAGCTCGGGACGGACAGGAGGGACTGAAGCTTTCTTT. Translated, it gives CASSSGRTGGTEAFF.